The entry that follows covers one T cell receptor (beta chain) sequence. This entry is derived from a study of T cell changes during pregnancy in multiple sclerosis. Sequencing used immunoSEQ multiplex PCR; TCRdb keeps in-frame clones, though not all of them. This sample has 40,000 to 50,000 clones, with 90% to 95% found just once. Looked up from germline, CDR1 is MGHDK and CDR2 is SYGVNS. The CDR3 runs to 15 residues. Trimming stripped 4 bases from V and 4 bases from J, with 16 bases between. The rearrangement links TRBV25-1 to TRBJ2-5, with a weak D call TRBD1 (6 bases). This sample comprised CD8+ T cells from peripheral blood mononuclear cells, obtained after pregnancy. The TCR sequence derives from a female donor with multiple sclerosis, enrolled in a pregnancy study. DNA of the CDR3: TGTGCCAGCAGTGCCGGGGAAGGGGACATAGAGACCCAGTACTTC. As protein: CASSAGEGDIETQYF.